Below, 22 T cell receptor beta chains from the same sample are listed, as sequenced in a study of blood T cell repertoires in COVID-19. TCRdb's table, derived via immunoSEQ multiplex PCR, lists solely in-frame clones and lacks some. This table holds around 150,000 clones, approximately 80% found once. Sequencing was carried out using PBMCs or T cells enriched from blood (not recorded which). The receptors originated from a man between 35 and 55 years old who had recovered from COVID-19.

CDR3 coding DNA: TGTGCCTGGAGTCTTTCTAGGGGCACTTATAGCAATCAGCCCCAGCATTTT. This gives the protein CAWSLSRGTYSNQPQHF. The chain joins TRBV30 to TRBJ1-5, with a tentative D call TRBD1 (5 bases). V gave up 2 bases and J gave up 0 bases, with 17 bases separating them. This CDR3 spans 17 amino acids. Germline-derived CDR1 and CDR2 are GTSNPN and SVGIG (reference sequence).

The V gene is TRBV11-3, the J gene TRBJ1-2, with 7 bases fitting TRBD1. The length of the CDR3 is 17 residues. J lost 0 bases, V lost 1 base, and 8 bases had no gene match. Germline CDR1 SGHNT, CDR2 YENEEA. CDR3 nucleotides: TGTGCCAGCAGCTTAGTATCGGACAGGCTGACTAACTATGGCTACACCTTC. As protein: CASSLVSDRLTNYGYTF.

V is TRBV6-5 and J is TRBJ1-1, with D unresolved. Germline CDR1 reads MNHEY; CDR2 reads SVGAGI. This CDR3 is built from 13 residues. Trimming removed 6 bases at V and 1 base at J, with 9 bases between. DNA of the CDR3: TGTGCCAGCAGCCAACTTGAGAACACTGAAGCTTTCTTT. Its protein is CASSQLENTEAFF.

This clone was detected a few times. The rearrangement joins TRBV25-1 to TRBJ2-2; the match to TRBD1 covers 7 bases. The germline CDR1 and CDR2 sequences are MGHDK and SYGVNS. J lost 5 bases, V lost 5 bases, and 11 bases had no gene match. This CDR3 comprises 16 residues. The CDR3 sequence: CASSTSGTVRTGELFF. CDR3 DNA: TGTGCCAGCAGTACGTCTGGGACAGTCCGAACCGGGGAGCTGTTTTTT.

The chain uses TRBV4-2 and TRBJ1-1; D uncertain. Deletions cut 0 bases from V and 0 bases from J, with 8 bases between. The CDR3 length is 15 residues. The germline V gene has CDR1 LGHNA and CDR2 YNFKEQ. The DNA for the CDR3 is TGTGCCAGCAGCCAAGAGCTAGAAGTGAACACTGAAGCTTTCTTT. Its protein is CASSQELEVNTEAFF.

This clone was seen more than once but under ten times. This chain connects TRBV12-3 or TRBV12-4 to TRBJ1-1; D call uncertain. V lost 4 bases and J 0 bases, leaving 6 bases between the germline ends. The CDR3 runs 13 residues. The CDR3 DNA reads TGTGCCAGCAGTTACATGGTGAACACTGAAGCTTTCTTT. This gives the protein CASSYMVNTEAFF.

The chain carries TRBV5-1 and TRBJ2-2; the match to TRBD2 covers 7 bases. V trimming: 2 bases; J trimming: 4 bases; junction bases outside the gene matches: 5. Germline values: CDR1 SGHRS, CDR2 YFSETQ. This CDR3 spans 15 amino acids. The CDR3 DNA is TGCGCCAGCAGCTTAGGACCTAGCGGCACCGGGGAGCTGTTTTTT. Encoded protein: CASSLGPSGTGELFF.

The genes are TRBV27 and TRBJ2-5; possibly TRBD2 for D (5 bases). V shed 6 bases and J shed 4 bases, with 12 bases lying between them. Per the germline V gene, CDR1 is MNHEY and CDR2 is SMNVEV (reference sequence). The length of the CDR3 is 13 residues. The CDR3, as DNA: TGTGCCAGCAGCTTCGCGGGTGGAGAGACCCAGTACTTC. As protein: CASSFAGGETQYF.

Of note for this clone: A junction boundary mismatches the germline segment, possibly from a read error. This rearrangement joins TRBV30 to TRBJ1-6; weak D call: TRBD1 (6 bases). The CDR3 is 13 residues long. Germline V lookup: CDR1 GTSNPN, CDR2 SVGIG (reference sequence). The chain's CDR3 is CARRQGYNSPLHF. The CDR3 nucleotides read TGTGCCAGGAGGCAGGGGTATAATTCACCCCTCCACTTT.

This clone was seen only a few times. The DNA for the CDR3 is TGTGCCAGCAGCTTCACGGAGGGAGGAGGGGATGAAGCTTTCTTT. Its protein is CASSFTEGGGDEAFF. V and J are TRBV11-2 and TRBJ1-1; D may be TRBD1 (5 bases). The V end lost 3 bases, the J end lost 7 bases, and 18 bases lay between the germline ends. In germline, CDR1 is SGHAT, CDR2 FQNNGV. CDR3 size: 15 residues.

V is TRBV6-5 and J is TRBJ2-3; 13 nucleotides agree with TRBD2. The J segment lost 6 bases and the V segment lost 3 bases, leaving 6 bases of the junction unmatched. The V gene's germline CDR1 is MNHEY and CDR2 SVGAGI. This CDR3 region has 16 residues. CDR3 residues: CASSYPQLAGGDTQYF. The DNA of the CDR3 is TGTGCCAGCAGTTATCCCCAACTAGCGGGGGGGGATACGCAGTATTTT.

The chain uses TRBV6-5 and TRBJ2-7; TRBD1 agrees at 7 bases. This CDR3 comprises 11 residues. J lost 9 bases, V lost 5 bases, and 4 bases had no gene match. Germline CDR1 MNHEY, CDR2 SVGAGI. The CDR3 DNA is TGTGCCAGCAGTCCCCGGACAGGGCAGTACTTC. Translation gives CASSPRTGQYF.

This rearrangement joins TRBV6-5 to TRBJ2-1; TRBD2 aligns across 11 bases. This CDR3 has 16 residues. V lost 4 bases to trimming and J lost 4 bases; unmatched junction nucleotides: 6. Germline V gene lookup returns CDR1 MNHEY and CDR2 SVGAGI. This CDR3 reads CASSSSTSGAYNEQFF. As DNA, the CDR3 is TGTGCCAGCAGTTCCTCGACTAGCGGGGCTTACAATGAGCAGTTCTTC.

The chain couples TRBV30 to TRBJ1-2; 7 bases map to TRBD1. The junction had 6 bases not matched to a gene; V was cut back by 6 bases and J by 2 bases. Germline V gene data show CDR1 as GTSNPN and CDR2 as SVGIG (reference sequence). This CDR3 comprises 13 residues. The CDR3 protein is CACSRTGNYGYTF. In nucleotides, the CDR3 is TGTGCCTGCTCCCGGACAGGCAACTATGGCTACACCTTC.

V is TRBV24-1 and J is TRBJ2-2, with D uncertain. The CDR3 has 13 residues. Per germline, CDR1 KGHDR and CDR2 SFDVKD. With 5 bases removed from V and 3 bases from J, the gap between germline ends came to 6 bases. CDR3 protein: CATSALYTGELFF. CDR3 coding DNA: TGTGCCACCAGTGCTCTCTACACCGGGGAGCTGTTTTTT.

The V gene is TRBV5-1, the J gene TRBJ1-3, with D possibly being TRBD1 (5 bases). This CDR3 spans 13 amino acids. Trimming took off 1 base at V and 3 bases at J, with 5 bases between the two ends. CDR1 is SGHRS, CDR2 YFSETQ, per germline. Written as DNA, the CDR3 is TGCGCCAGCAGCTTGACAGGTGGAAACACCATATATTTT. Translation: CASSLTGGNTIYF. The whole variable domain, remainder taken from reference TRBV5-1 and TRBJ1-3, is KAGVTQTPRYLIKTRGQQVTLSCSPISGHRSVSWYQQTPGQGLQFLFEYFSETQRNKGNFPGRFSGRQFSNSRSEMNVSTLELGDSALYLCASSLTGGNTIYFGEGSWLTVV.

The chain couples TRBV21-1 to TRBJ2-3; TRBD1 reflects the table's D call only, with no check against the DNA. TRBV21-1 is shown as a pseudogene. The CDR3 runs to 16 residues. CDR3 in amino acids: CASIDPGNSSTDTQYF. In nucleotides, the CDR3 is TGTGCCAGCATCGACCCAGGGAACTCTAGCACAGATACGCAGTATTTT.

This clone occurred once. The CDR3 DNA is TGCGCCAGCAGCTTGGGGAGTACGCAGTATTTT. Translating it yields CASSLGSTQYF. The chain has TRBV5-1 and TRBJ2-3; D call uncertain. The CDR3 is 11 residues long. Trimming pared 0 bases from V and 8 bases from J, leaving 4 bases between. Germline V gives CDR1 SGHRS, CDR2 YFSETQ.

The rearrangement links TRBV5-1 to TRBJ1-1, with D maybe TRBD1 (6 bases). The CDR3 is made up of 17 amino acids. Trimming removed 0 bases from V and 0 bases from J, with 15 bases in between. Germline lookup yields CDR1 SGHRS and CDR2 YFSETQ. The CDR3 DNA sequence: TGCGCCAGCAGCTTGGGGTCGACGGACAGTATGAACACTGAAGCTTTCTTT. It translates to CASSLGSTDSMNTEAFF.

The chain uses TRBV11-1 and TRBJ2-3; D remains ambiguous. Trimming left V 2 bases short and J 6 bases short, with 12 bases between. The CDR3 contains 14 residues. Germline-derived CDR1 and CDR2 are SGHAT and FQDESV (reference sequence). The CDR3 loop reads CASSLSTAGDTQYF. The CDR3, as DNA: TGTGCCAGCAGCTTATCAACGGCCGGGGATACGCAGTATTTT.

The genes are TRBV4-1 and TRBJ1-4; D may be TRBD1 (5 bases). CDR3 size: 17 residues. Looked up from germline, CDR1 is MGHRA and CDR2 is YSYEKL. V gave up 3 bases and J gave up 4 bases, with 18 bases separating them. The CDR3 sequence: CASSQGGGGRSNEKLFF. CDR3 in DNA: TGCGCCAGCAGCCAGGGCGGGGGGGGGAGGAGTAATGAAAAACTGTTTTTT.

This chain links TRBV27 with TRBJ2-7; possible D gene TRBD2, 5 bases. This CDR3 is 14 amino acids long. Trimming took off 7 bases at V and 2 bases at J, with 15 bases between the two ends. Germline-derived CDR1 and CDR2 are MNHEY and SMNVEV (reference sequence). The CDR3 reads CASKLTGITYEQYF. The CDR3 nucleotides read TGTGCCAGCAAGTTAACGGGGATTACCTACGAGCAGTACTTC.